The 20 T cell receptor beta chains presented below share a single source sample, sequenced in a study of T cell responses to AZD1222 COVID-19 vaccine. Clones were sequenced by immunoSEQ multiplex PCR, and TCRdb holds only the in-frame ones, with some missing. The sample includes fewer than 110,000 clones, about nine tenths seen only once; the top ten take 1.3%. The source material was peripheral blood, sampled on day 0 of AZD1222 vaccination. The receptors come from an adult in good health.

The rearrangement links TRBV25-1 to TRBJ1-1; perhaps TRBD1 as D (5 bases). CDR3 size: 14 residues. V was shortened by 2 bases and J by 2 bases, with 9 bases between the two germline ends. The germline CDR1 and CDR2 sequences are MGHDK and SYGVNS. CDR3 loop: CASSEAGTNTEAFF. In DNA form, the CDR3 reads TGTGCCAGCAGTGAAGCAGGGACTAACACTGAAGCTTTCTTT.

This chain joins TRBV4-1 and TRBJ2-3; D is ambiguous. Looked up from germline, CDR1 is MGHRA and CDR2 is YSYEKL. Trimming pared 1 base from V and 1 base from J, leaving 6 bases between. The CDR3 runs to 14 residues. DNA of the CDR3: TGCGCCAGCAGCCAAGGACTCGGCACAGATACGCAGTATTTT. Translation: CASSQGLGTDTQYF.

The V and J genes are TRBV7-8 and TRBJ1-1, with D unclear. The CDR3 has 15 residues. Deletions cut 4 bases from V and 0 bases from J, with 12 bases between. CDR1 is SGHVS and CDR2 is FQNEAQ in the germline V gene. The CDR3, as DNA: TGTGCCAGCAGCTCGCCGACGGGCGTGAACACTGAAGCTTTCTTT. Translating it yields CASSSPTGVNTEAFF.

The chain employs TRBV6-6 and TRBJ1-2, with 7 positions matching TRBD1. The CDR3 has 16 amino acids. The ends lost 1 base at V and 6 bases at J; junction bases unmatched: 11. Germline V gives CDR1 MNHNY, CDR2 SVGAGI (reference sequence). CDR3 residues: CASSYLGTDAGDGYTF. DNA of the CDR3: TGTGCCAGCAGTTACTTAGGGACAGACGCTGGGGATGGCTACACCTTC.

This rearrangement joins TRBV5-1 to TRBJ1-1; D gene unclear. CDR3 length: 15 amino acids. V lost 0 bases and J 0 bases, leaving 9 bases between the germline ends. Per the germline V gene, CDR1 is SGHRS and CDR2 is YFSETQ. CDR3 DNA sequence: TGCGCCAGCAGCTTGGTTGGGGTTTTGAACACTGAAGCTTTCTTT. Its protein is CASSLVGVLNTEAFF.

This clone was counted many times. The V call is TRBV4-1, the J call TRBJ1-2, with D uncertain. The V end lost 0 bases, the J end lost 7 bases, and 9 bases lay between the germline ends. There are 13 residues in the CDR3. Germline CDR1 is MGHRA and CDR2 is YSYEKL. This CDR3 is CASSQEDMGGYTF. CDR3 in DNA: TGCGCCAGCAGCCAAGAGGATATGGGTGGCTACACCTTC.

The chain is built from TRBV15 and TRBJ2-7; D uncertain. V lost 1 base to trimming and J lost 1 base, with 11 bases between them. This CDR3 has 15 amino acids. CDR1 is LNHNV, CDR2 YYDKDF, per germline (reference sequence). This chain's CDR3 is CATSRVTGSSYEQYF. CDR3 sequence (DNA): TGTGCCACCAGCAGAGTGACGGGCAGTTCCTACGAGCAGTACTTC. The full variable domain, with the rest looked up from reference TRBV15 and TRBJ2-7, is DAMVIQNPRYQVTQFGKPVTLSCSQTLNHNVMYWYQQKSSQAPKLLFHYYDKDFNNEADTPDNFQSRRPNTSFCFLDIRSPGLGDTAMYLCATSRVTGSSYEQYFGPGTRLTVT.

The rearrangement joins TRBV7-6 to TRBJ1-3, with 9 bases matching TRBD1. This CDR3 is 15 amino acids long. Germline V gives CDR1 SGHVS, CDR2 FNYEAQ. V was pared by 0 bases and J by 8 bases, with 5 bases of the junction left unmatched. The CDR3 coding sequence is TGTGCCAGCAGCTTAGCCGGGACAGGGTTCGACACCATATATTTT. It is translated as CASSLAGTGFDTIYF.

This chain joins TRBV14 and TRBJ1-1, with unresolved D. V was clipped by 1 base and J by 3 bases, with 3 bases between them. The CDR3 extends over 12 amino acids. Germline values: CDR1 SGHDN, CDR2 FVKESK. The CDR3 protein is CASSQGHTEAFF. The DNA of the CDR3 is TGTGCCAGCAGCCAAGGCCACACTGAAGCTTTCTTT.

This clone came up a few times. The chain employs TRBV28 and TRBJ1-5; no clear D gene. In germline, CDR1 is MDHEN, CDR2 SYDVKM. V dropped 6 bases and J dropped 3 bases, with 15 bases sitting between them. The CDR3 loop spans 15 amino acids. CDR3 residues: CASRIGYRDNQPQHF. CDR3 DNA sequence: TGTGCCAGCAGAATAGGCTACAGAGACAATCAGCCCCAGCATTTT.

The rearrangement uses TRBV10-3 and TRBJ2-7, with 7 bases lining up with TRBD1. This CDR3 spans 14 amino acids. CDR1 is ENHRY, CDR2 SYGVKD, per germline. The ends lost 3 bases at V and 3 bases at J; junction bases unmatched: 5. The CDR3 DNA reads TGTGCCATCAGTGACCCAACAGGGGACTACGAGCAGTACTTC. This gives the protein CAISDPTGDYEQYF.

The chain joins TRBV4-1 to TRBJ1-2, with TRBD1 matching 8 bases. Looked up from germline, CDR1 is MGHRA and CDR2 is YSYEKL. Germline trimming cut 1 base from V and 2 bases from J; bases unmatched to any gene: 9. There are 17 residues in the CDR3. The CDR3 DNA reads as TGCGCCAGCAGCCAAGTGGCAGGGGGCACGGACAACTATGGCTACACCTTC. The encoded protein is CASSQVAGGTDNYGYTF.

The chain uses TRBV4-2 and TRBJ1-5; TRBD1 is a possible D gene (6 bases). V lost 0 bases and J lost 2, with 11 bases in between. This CDR3 contains 16 residues. The V gene's germline CDR1 is LGHNA and CDR2 YNFKEQ. The DNA for the CDR3 is TGTGCCAGCAGCCAAGACAGGGGTGGGGGCAATCAGCCCCAGCATTTT. It is translated as CASSQDRGGGNQPQHF.

The chain carries TRBV2 and TRBJ2-1, with D unresolved. Germline loops: CDR1 SNHLY, CDR2 FYNNEI. The CDR3 extends over 14 amino acids. Trimming took 5 bases from V and 2 from J, leaving 10 bases between them. The CDR3 DNA is TGTGCCAGCAGTTCGATGGGTCCCTACAATGAGCAGTTCTTC. This translates into CASSSMGPYNEQFF.

The chain is built from TRBV12-3 or TRBV12-4 and TRBJ2-7; possibly TRBD1 for D (5 bases). V was clipped by 2 bases and J by 6 bases, with 8 bases between them. The CDR3 covers 12 residues. The CDR3 region is CASSLTRVEQYF. The DNA of the CDR3 is TGTGCCAGCAGTTTAACCAGGGTCGAGCAGTACTTC.

J is TRBJ1-1 and V is TRBV29-1; D is undetermined. The ends were cut back, 7 bases at V and 3 bases at J, with 12 bases in the middle. Germline values: CDR1 SQVTM, CDR2 ANQGSEA. This CDR3 spans 12 amino acids. The CDR3 loop reads CSAPRGDTEAFF. DNA for the CDR3: TGCAGCGCCCCCAGAGGTGACACTGAAGCTTTCTTT.

CDR3 amino acids: CSASSFWTENTEAFF. As DNA, the CDR3 is TGCAGTGCTAGTAGCTTTTGGACCGAGAACACTGAAGCTTTCTTT. The chain links TRBV20-1 to TRBJ1-1, with no clear D. This CDR3 region has 15 residues. Trimming removed 3 bases from V and 1 base from J, with 15 bases in between. The V gene's germline CDR1 is DFQATT and CDR2 SNEGSKA (reference sequence).

The rearrangement uses TRBV27 and TRBJ2-1; 7 bases fit TRBD2. This CDR3 region has 16 residues. Germline-derived CDR1 and CDR2 are MNHEY and SMNVEV (reference sequence). V dropped 7 bases and J dropped 10; count of bases not matched to a gene: 19. DNA for the CDR3: TGTGCCAGCACGTTGGTGGGACTACTGAGGTCATGGGAGCAGTTCTTC. It translates to CASTLVGLLRSWEQFF.

This clone was observed once. The chain joins TRBV15 to TRBJ2-1; 9 nucleotides agree with TRBD2. The CDR3 runs to 15 residues. The V and J ends lost 0 bases and 8 bases, in that order; junction bases with no gene match: 5. CDR1 and CDR2 from the germline V gene are LNHNV and YYDKDF (reference sequence). CDR3: CATSRDRRGGDEQFF. In DNA form, the CDR3 reads TGTGCCACCAGCAGAGATCGGCGGGGGGGCGATGAGCAGTTCTTC.

The V and J genes are TRBV6-5 and TRBJ1-5; TRBD1 matches 11 bases. This CDR3 contains 15 residues. The germline gives CDR1 MNHEY, CDR2 SVGAGI. V shed 5 bases, J shed 4 bases, and the junction held 4 bases outside the gene matches. CDR3 residues: CASSKGTGGNQPQHF. In nucleotides, the CDR3 is TGTGCCAGCAGTAAGGGGACAGGGGGAAATCAGCCCCAGCATTTT.